A single sample gave rise to the 6 T cell receptor beta chains below, sequenced in a study of T cells in women clearing cervical HPV infection. Only in-frame clones appear in the TCRdb table, and some are missing; sequencing was by immunoSEQ multiplex PCR. Its listing shows roughly 20,000 clones. The sequenced sample consisted of blood buffy coat. The source is a woman aged 18-70 years with a cervical HPV16 infection that either progressed to CIN3+ or cleared (not recorded which).

To note about this clone: The CDR3 end falls 3 residues outside the read, so it is completed with the germline J gene. The chain uses TRBV29-1 and TRBJ2-1; TRBD1 agrees at 10 bases. Germline V CDR1 and CDR2: SQVTM, ANQGSEA. The CDR3 is 15 amino acids. The J segment lost 4 bases and the V segment lost 5 bases, leaving 8 bases of the junction unmatched. CDR3 sequence: CSVSTGTGAYNEQFF. The CDR3 bases that were read are TGCAGCGTTTCCACCGGGACAGGGGCGTACAATGAG.

Turning to this clone: Coverage ceases 3 residues before the CDR3 finishes, and the germline J gene fills in the end. The chain is built from TRBV18 and TRBJ1-2, with a weak D call TRBD1 (6 bases). The CDR3 runs 14 residues. Germline V gene data show CDR1 as KGHSH and CDR2 as LQKENI. The CDR3 sequence is CASSGGAPYYGYTF. The CDR3 bases that were read are TGTGCCAGCTCAGGGGGGGCCCCCTACTACGGG.

As to this clone: Read sequence stops 3 residues before the CDR3 end, and the germline J gene provides the missing end. The chain has TRBV19 and TRBJ1-2, with a tentative D call TRBD1 (6 bases). Germline CDR1 reads LNHDA; CDR2 reads SQIVND (reference sequence). The CDR3 is 14 residues long. The CDR3 protein is CASRKGHASPDYTF. The covered CDR3 bases are TGTGCCTCAAGGAAGGGACACGCGTCTCCCGAC. Together with reference TRBV19 and TRBJ1-2, the CDR3 gives the full variable domain: DGGITQSPKYLFRKEGQNVTLSCEQNLNHDAMYWYRQDPGQGLRLIYYSQIVNDFQKGDIAEGYSVSREKKESFPLTVTSAQKNPTAFYLCASRKGHASPDYTFGSGTRLTVV.

A note on this clone: The CDR3 end lies 3 residues beyond the end of the read and is filled in from the germline J gene. V is TRBV15 and J is TRBJ2-2, with no clear D. The ends were cut back, 3 bases at V and 0 bases at J, with 23 bases in the middle. The CDR3 has 20 amino acids. The germline gives CDR1 LNHNV, CDR2 YYDKDF (reference sequence). The sequenced CDR3 bases are TGTGCCACCAGCAGGGCCTCTATGATGATTAACTACGCGAACACCGGGGAG. Translating it yields CATSRASMMINYANTGE. The CDR3, in full, reads CATSRASMMINYANTGELFF.

A note on this clone: The read terminates 3 residues before the CDR3 end, so the remaining end is supplied by the germline J gene. V is TRBV7-2 and J is TRBJ1-1; 8 nucleotides agree with TRBD1. J was trimmed by 0 bases and V by 5 bases; bases with no gene match: 5. The CDR3 covers 15 residues. In germline, CDR1 is SGHTA, CDR2 FQGNSA. The CDR3 protein is CASSTRTGMNTEAFF. The covered CDR3 bases are TGTGCCAGCAGCACCCGGACAGGGATGAACACTGAA.

Concerning this clone itself: The CDR3 extends 3 residues past the end of the read, so its final part is completed from the germline J gene. The J gene is TRBJ2-6, the V gene TRBV19; 10 bases are a match to TRBD2. Germline lookup yields CDR1 LNHDA and CDR2 SQIVND (reference sequence). V was pared by 3 bases and J by 0 bases, with 5 bases of the junction left unmatched. CDR3 length: 18 residues. Here the CDR3 reads CASSMEAGGFSGANVLTF. The covered CDR3 bases are TGTGCCAGTAGTATGGAAGCGGGGGGGTTCTCTGGGGCCAACGTC.